Listed below are T cell receptor beta chains from one sample, sequenced in a study of blood T cells in healthy people across ages. TCRdb redid the calling of the 5' RACE reads with MiXCR, one entry per CDR3 protein. Of 1,100,000 or so distinct CDR3 sequences listed, less than 50% are singletons. What was sequenced was blood. These receptors originate from a woman aged 60 to 75 in good health. CDR3s include the opening cysteine and the closing phenylalanine or tryptophan. D genes are given only for firm matches. The size field is filled for only some rows; it gives once, few, many or a size class.

TGTGCCAGCAGCCAAAACCTGGATACGCAGTATTTT	CASSQNLDTQYF	TRBJ2-3	TRBV9	NA	NA
TGTGCCAGCAGCTTAAAGGGACAGGACTCTGGGGCCAACGTCCTGACTTTC	CASSLKGQDSGANVLTF	TRBJ2-6	TRBV7-3	NA	TRBD1
TGTGCCAGCAGTTACTCTGGGACAGATCACTACGAGCAGTACTTC	CASSYSGTDHYEQYF	TRBJ2-7	TRBV6-7	few	TRBD1
TGTGCCAGCAGCCCCACGAGGGTGGCGGGAGTGATGAATGAGCAGTTCTTC	CASSPTRVAGVMNEQFF	TRBJ2-1	TRBV3-1	few	TRBD2
TGTGCCTGGAGTCCCCCTAGTGAGACCCAGTACTTC	CAWSPPSETQYF	TRBJ2-5	TRBV30	NA	NA
TGTGCCAGCAGTTTAAATTTGGCCAAAAATGAGCAGTTCTTC	CASSLNLAKNEQFF	TRBJ2-1	TRBV12-3/TRBV12-4	NA	NA
TGTGCCAGCAGCCCCCTCTGGTGGTATGAGGCGGAGACCCAGTACTTC	CASSPLWWYEAETQYF	TRBJ2-5	TRBV3-1	few	NA
TGTGCCAGCAGTTACTCGATTGACAGGGGATCCCAGGGTGAGACCCAGTACTTC	CASSYSIDRGSQGETQYF	TRBJ2-5	TRBV6-5	few	TRBD1
TGTGCCAGCTCACCAAAGGCTAGCGGGATTGGGCCCTACAATGAGCAGTTCTTC	CASSPKASGIGPYNEQFF	TRBJ2-1	TRBV18	NA	TRBD2
TGTGCCAGCTCACCACCCTCATTAGGGGGGATGCAGTTCTTC	CASSPPSLGGMQFF	TRBJ2-1	TRBV18	NA	NA
TGCAGTGTCCTGGCAACGGGGGAGACCCGGTACTTC	CSVLATGETRYF	TRBJ2-7	TRBV20-1	NA	NA
TGTGCCAGCAGTGATCCAGAAGGAGAGACCCAGTACTTC	CASSDPEGETQYF	TRBJ2-5	TRBV6-1	NA	NA
TGTGCCAGCAGTGAAGCGCTAGCGGGACGGGAGCAGTTCTTC	CASSEALAGREQFF	TRBJ2-1	TRBV2	NA	TRBD2
TGTGCCATCAGTGAGTCTAGAGAAGAGACCCAGTACTTC	CAISESREETQYF	TRBJ2-5	TRBV10-3	many	NA
TGTGCCAGCACCCTTACGGGGTTAGGACTAGCGGCTCAAGAGACCCAGTACTTC	CASTLTGLGLAAQETQYF	TRBJ2-5	TRBV12-3/TRBV12-4	NA	TRBD2
TGTGCCAGCAGCTATTCGTTCGGCGCAGAGACCCAGTACTTC	CASSYSFGAETQYF	TRBJ2-5	TRBV7-8	NA	NA
TGTGCCAGTAGTATAAGGTCCGGGAAGGAGACCCAGTACTTC	CASSIRSGKETQYF	TRBJ2-5	TRBV19	NA	NA
TGCAGTGCTAGAGTCCCACCAGGGGAGGTGGCTGAAGCTTTCTTT	CSARVPPGEVAEAFF	TRBJ1-1	TRBV20-1	NA	NA
TGTGCCAGCAGCTTACCGGGACTCCCTCAGTTCTTC	CASSLPGLPQFF	TRBJ2-1	TRBV11-3	NA	NA
TGTGCCAGCAGCTTGGAAGAGATGGGGTTTAATGAGCAGTTCTTC	CASSLEEMGFNEQFF	TRBJ2-1	TRBV5-5	few	NA
TGTGCCACCATTACCGGGGGATTGGATAGGAATGAGCAGTTCTTC	CATITGGLDRNEQFF	TRBJ2-1	TRBV10-3	NA	NA
TGTGCCAGCAGCCAAGATGCAGGGGCAAATCAGCCCCAGCATTTT	CASSQDAGANQPQHF	TRBJ1-5	TRBV14	few	NA
TGTGCCAGCAGTTTAGCGCGTCAACGGTACGAGCAGTACTTC	CASSLARQRYEQYF	TRBJ2-7	TRBV12-3/TRBV12-4	few	NA
TGCGCCAGCACCAACCAGCCCTACAATGAGCAGTTCTTC	CASTNQPYNEQFF	TRBJ2-1	TRBV5-1	NA	NA
TGTGCCAGCAGCTTACAGGGGTTTTCCTCCGAGCAGTACTTC	CASSLQGFSSEQYF	TRBJ2-7	TRBV7-2	NA	NA
TGCAGTGCTAGTAAACTAGCGGGAGTGAACAATGAGCAGTTCTTC	CSASKLAGVNNEQFF	TRBJ2-1	TRBV20-1	NA	TRBD2
TGTGCCGGGAACTCAGGGGGGAATAGCAATCAGCCCCAGCATTTT	CAGNSGGNSNQPQHF	TRBJ1-5	TRBV28	NA	TRBD1
TGTGCCAGCAGTTTTACTGGGACTTCCTACGAGCAGTACTTC	CASSFTGTSYEQYF	TRBJ2-7	TRBV28	NA	NA
TGTGCCAGCTTTGGACAGGGCTCTTATGGCTACACCTTC	CASFGQGSYGYTF	TRBJ1-2	TRBV27	few	TRBD1
TGCGCCAGCAGCAATGGGGAGAACACTGAAGCTTTCTTT	CASSNGENTEAFF	TRBJ1-1	TRBV5-1	NA	NA
TGCAGTGCTAGAGTAGGGGGAACTAACTATGGCTACACCTTC	CSARVGGTNYGYTF	TRBJ1-2	TRBV20-1	few	NA
TGTGCCTGGGGGAACTATGGCTACACCTTC	CAWGNYGYTF	TRBJ1-2	TRBV30	NA	NA
TGCAGTGCTAGAGGTCCGAGGGGTTGCAATGAGCAGTTCTTC	CSARGPRGCNEQFF	TRBJ2-1	TRBV20-1	NA	NA
TGTGCCAGCAGCGCGGAACAGAATTACCGAGAGACCCAGTACTTC	CASSAEQNYRETQYF	TRBJ2-5	TRBV7-9	once	NA
TGTGCCTGGAAGGACAGGCGGAACACTGAAGCTTTCTTT	CAWKDRRNTEAFF	TRBJ1-1	TRBV30	NA	TRBD1
TGCGCCAGCAGCTTGGAACCGTTAGGGTACGAGCAGTACTTC	CASSLEPLGYEQYF	TRBJ2-7	TRBV5-1	few	NA
TGCAGTGCCAGGACTAGCGGGGACATGAATGAGCAGTTCTTC	CSARTSGDMNEQFF	TRBJ2-1	TRBV20-1	NA	TRBD2
TGTGCCAGCAGCTCTGTTTTAGCTGGGGCCAACGTCCTGACTTTC	CASSSVLAGANVLTF	TRBJ2-6	TRBV5-6	NA	NA
TGCGCCAGCAGGTTACAGGGGGAATTCGGTGAGCAGTTCTTC	CASRLQGEFGEQFF	TRBJ2-1	TRBV5-1	NA	TRBD1
TGTGCCAGCAGTTCAAGGGGCTTCGAGCAGTACTTC	CASSSRGFEQYF	TRBJ2-7	TRBV27	NA	NA
TGCAGTGCTATCGGTGCCCAGAGTCGTAACAATGAGCAGTTCTTC	CSAIGAQSRNNEQFF	TRBJ2-1	TRBV20-1	once	NA
TGTGCCAGCAGCTTAGACGCAGCGGGACGTGACGGTGAGCAGTTCTTC	CASSLDAAGRDGEQFF	TRBJ2-1	TRBV11-3	NA	TRBD2
TGTGCCAGCAGCGTAGAGCTAGCGGGAGGACGATACAATGAGCAGTTCTTC	CASSVELAGGRYNEQFF	TRBJ2-1	TRBV9	few	TRBD2
TGCAGTGCTAGACCCCGGAAGCGGGAAGGGATCCCGACCCAGTACTTC	CSARPRKREGIPTQYF	TRBJ2-5	TRBV20-1	few	TRBD2
TGTGCCAGCAGCCCCCCCTCGGATGAGCAGTTCTTC	CASSPPSDEQFF	TRBJ2-1	TRBV11-2	NA	NA
TGTGCCAGCAGCCGCAGCCCGGGTCGGCAGTTCTTC	CASSRSPGRQFF	TRBJ2-1	TRBV7-2	many	NA
TGTGCCAGCAGCTTAGCACAGGGGAGGTCGGATGGCTACACCTTC	CASSLAQGRSDGYTF	TRBJ1-2	TRBV7-9	NA	TRBD1
TGTGCCAGCTCACCAGCGGCAGGGAATCAGCCCCAGCATTTT	CASSPAAGNQPQHF	TRBJ1-5	TRBV18	NA	NA
TGTGCCAGCAGCCCCCCAGCGGGTCTTAGCACAGATACGCAGTATTTT	CASSPPAGLSTDTQYF	TRBJ2-3	TRBV13	NA	NA
TGTGCCAGCAGGCTGGGGGCCAGGGAAATTTCTAATTCACCCCTCCACTTT	CASRLGAREISNSPLHF	TRBJ1-6	TRBV28	NA	NA
TGTGCCAGCAGCCCCTACGGGACTATTTACAATGAGCAGTTCTTC	CASSPYGTIYNEQFF	TRBJ2-1	TRBV7-9	NA	TRBD2
TGTGCCAGCAGCCCCCTGACCTCCTCGTGGGCAGATACGCAGTATTTT	CASSPLTSSWADTQYF	TRBJ2-3	TRBV9	NA	NA
TGCGCCAGCAGCTGGGCAGCGGGTCCGAACGAGCAGTACTTC	CASSWAAGPNEQYF	TRBJ2-7	TRBV5-1	few	NA